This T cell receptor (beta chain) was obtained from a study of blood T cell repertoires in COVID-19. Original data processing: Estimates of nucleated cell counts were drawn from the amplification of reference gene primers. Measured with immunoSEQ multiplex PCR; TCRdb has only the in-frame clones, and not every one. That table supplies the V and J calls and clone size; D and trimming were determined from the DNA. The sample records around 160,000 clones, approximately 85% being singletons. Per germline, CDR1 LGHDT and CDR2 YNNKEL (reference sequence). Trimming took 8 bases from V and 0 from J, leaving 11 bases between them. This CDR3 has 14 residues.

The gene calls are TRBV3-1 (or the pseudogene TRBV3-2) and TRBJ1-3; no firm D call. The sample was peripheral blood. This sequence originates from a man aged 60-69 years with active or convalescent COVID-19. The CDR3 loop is CASRNTNSGNTIYF. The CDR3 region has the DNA TGTGCCAGCCGAAACACCAACTCTGGAAACACCATATATTTT.